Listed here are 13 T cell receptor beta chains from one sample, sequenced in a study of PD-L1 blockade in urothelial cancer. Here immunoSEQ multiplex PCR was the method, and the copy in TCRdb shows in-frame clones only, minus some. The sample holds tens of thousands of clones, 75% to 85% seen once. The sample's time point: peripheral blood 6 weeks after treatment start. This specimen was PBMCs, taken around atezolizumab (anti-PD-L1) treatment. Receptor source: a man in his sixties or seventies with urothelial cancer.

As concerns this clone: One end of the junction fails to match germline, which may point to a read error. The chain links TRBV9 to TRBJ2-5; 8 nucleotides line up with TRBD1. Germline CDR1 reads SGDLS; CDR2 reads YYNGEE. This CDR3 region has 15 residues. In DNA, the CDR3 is TGCGCCAGCAGCGGTGGACAGGGTGAATGGGAGACCCAGTACTTC. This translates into CASSGGQGEWETQYF. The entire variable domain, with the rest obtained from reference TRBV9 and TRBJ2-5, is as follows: DSGVTQTPKHLITATGQRVTLRCSPRSGDLSVYWYQQSLDQGLQFLIQYYNGEERAKGNILERFSAQQFPDLHSELNLSSLELGDSALYFCASSGGQGEWETQYFGPGTRLLVL.

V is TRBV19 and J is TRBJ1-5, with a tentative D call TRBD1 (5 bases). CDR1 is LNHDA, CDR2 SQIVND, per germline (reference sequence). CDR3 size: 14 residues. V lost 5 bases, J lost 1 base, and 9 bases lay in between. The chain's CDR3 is CASSPRQSNQPQHF. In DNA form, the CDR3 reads TGTGCCAGTAGTCCCCGACAGAGCAATCAGCCCCAGCATTTT. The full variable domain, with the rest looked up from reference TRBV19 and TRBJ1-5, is DGGITQSPKYLFRKEGQNVTLSCEQNLNHDAMYWYRQDPGQGLRLIYYSQIVNDFQKGDIAEGYSVSREKKESFPLTVTSAQKNPTAFYLCASSPRQSNQPQHFGDGTRLSIL.

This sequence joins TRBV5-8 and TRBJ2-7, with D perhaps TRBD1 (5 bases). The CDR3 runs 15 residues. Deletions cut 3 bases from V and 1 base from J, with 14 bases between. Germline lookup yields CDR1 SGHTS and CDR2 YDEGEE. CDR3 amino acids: CASSSPDTNSYEQYF. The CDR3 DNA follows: TGTGCCAGCAGCTCCCCGGACACGAATTCCTACGAGCAGTACTTC.

CDR3 DNA sequence: TGTGCCAGCTCACCCGGACTAGCGGGCTACGAGCAGTACTTC. Amino acids: CASSPGLAGYEQYF. The rearrangement joins TRBV18 to TRBJ2-7, with TRBD2 identical over 11 bases. Germline CDR1 is KGHSH and CDR2 is LQKENI. The J segment lost 3 bases and the V segment lost 3 bases, leaving 1 base of the junction unmatched. The CDR3 has 14 amino acids.

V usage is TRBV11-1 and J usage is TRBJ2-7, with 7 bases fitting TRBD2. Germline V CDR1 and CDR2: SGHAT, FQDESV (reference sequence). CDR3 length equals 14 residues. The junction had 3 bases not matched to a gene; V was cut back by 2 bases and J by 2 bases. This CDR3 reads CASSLQGGPYEQYF. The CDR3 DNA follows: TGTGCCAGCAGCTTACAGGGAGGGCCCTACGAGCAGTACTTC.

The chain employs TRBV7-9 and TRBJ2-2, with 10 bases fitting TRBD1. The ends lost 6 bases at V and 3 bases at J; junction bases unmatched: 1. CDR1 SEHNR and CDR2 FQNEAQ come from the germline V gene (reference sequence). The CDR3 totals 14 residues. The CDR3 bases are TGTGCCAGCAGGGGACAGGGGTACACCGGGGAGCTGTTTTTT. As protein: CASRGQGYTGELFF. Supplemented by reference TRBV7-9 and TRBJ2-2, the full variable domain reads DTGVSQNPRHKITKRGQNVTFRCDPISEHNRLYWYRQTLGQGPEFLTYFQNEAQLEKSRLLSDRFSAERPKGSFSTLEIQRTEQGDSAMYLCASRGQGYTGELFFGEGSRLTVL.

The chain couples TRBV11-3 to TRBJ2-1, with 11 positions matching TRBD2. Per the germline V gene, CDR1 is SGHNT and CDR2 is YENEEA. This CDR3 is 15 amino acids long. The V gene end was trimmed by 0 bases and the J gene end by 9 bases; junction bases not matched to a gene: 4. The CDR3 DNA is TGTGCCAGCAGCTTAGAAGGACTAGCGGGTGGTGAGCAGTTCTTC. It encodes CASSLEGLAGGEQFF. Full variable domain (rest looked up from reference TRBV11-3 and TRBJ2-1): EAGVVQSPRYKIIEKKQPVAFWCNPISGHNTLYWYLQNLGQGPELLIRYENEEAVDDSQLPKDRFSAERLKGVDSTLKIQPAELGDSAVYLCASSLEGLAGGEQFFGPGTRLTVL.

DNA of the CDR3: TGTGCTAGTGGTTTGTACGGCGGGTCAGATACGCAGTATTTT. It translates to CASGLYGGSDTQYF. V and J are TRBV12-5 and TRBJ2-3, with D perhaps TRBD2 (5 bases). Trimming left V 2 bases short and J 4 bases short, with 10 bases between. Germline V lookup: CDR1 LGHNT, CDR2 FRNRAP. The CDR3 length is 14 residues.

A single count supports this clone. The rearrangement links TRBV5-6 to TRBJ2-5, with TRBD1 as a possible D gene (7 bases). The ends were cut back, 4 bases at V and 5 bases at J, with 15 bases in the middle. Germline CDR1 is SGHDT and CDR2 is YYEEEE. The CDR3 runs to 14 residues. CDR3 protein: CASSRAGGGETQYF. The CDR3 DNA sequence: TGTGCCAGCAGCCGGGCAGGGGGAGGTGAGACCCAGTACTTC. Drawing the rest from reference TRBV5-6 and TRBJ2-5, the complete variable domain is DAGVTQSPTHLIKTRGQQVTLRCSPKSGHDTVSWYQQALGQGPQFIFQYYEEEERQRGNFPDRFSGHQFPNYSSELNVNALLLGDSALYLCASSRAGGGETQYFGPGTRLLVL.

The CDR3 sequence is CASSSFSPGYTEAFF. In DNA, the CDR3 is TGTGCCAGCAGTTCCTTCTCTCCAGGGTACACTGAAGCTTTCTTT. The rearrangement links TRBV6-6 to TRBJ1-1; TRBD1 is a possible D gene (5 bases). V was clipped by 4 bases and J by 3 bases, with 15 bases between them. Germline V gene data show CDR1 as MNHNY and CDR2 as SVGAGI (reference sequence). CDR3 length: 15 amino acids.

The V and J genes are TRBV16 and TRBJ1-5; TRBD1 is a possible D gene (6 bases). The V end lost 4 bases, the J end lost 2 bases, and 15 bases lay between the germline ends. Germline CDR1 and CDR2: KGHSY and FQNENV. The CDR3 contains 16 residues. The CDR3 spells CASSRGTGLGNQPQHF. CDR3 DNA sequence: TGTGCCAGCAGCCGAGGAACAGGGTTGGGCAATCAGCCCCAGCATTTT.

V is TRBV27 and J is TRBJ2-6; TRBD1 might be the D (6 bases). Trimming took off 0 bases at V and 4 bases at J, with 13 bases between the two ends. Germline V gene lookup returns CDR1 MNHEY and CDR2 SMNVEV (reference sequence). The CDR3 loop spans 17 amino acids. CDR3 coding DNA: TGTGCCAGCAGTTTATCCGGGACATCTAGGGGGGCCAACGTCCTGACTTTC. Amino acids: CASSLSGTSRGANVLTF.

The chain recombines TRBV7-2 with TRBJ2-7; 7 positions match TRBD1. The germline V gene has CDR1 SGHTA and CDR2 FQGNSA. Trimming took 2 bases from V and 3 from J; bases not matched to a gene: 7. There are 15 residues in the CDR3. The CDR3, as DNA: TGTGCCAGCAGCTTAACGACAGGGACGGGCTACGAGCAGTACTTC. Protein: CASSLTTGTGYEQYF.